This TCR beta chain is drawn from a study of blood T cell repertoires in COVID-19. In the study overall: The United States, Italy and Spain were the sources of the acute and convalescent COVID-19 samples. Nucleic acid was either cDNA or gDNA, and it came from T cells, B-cell-depleted T cells, or PBMCs.

How the authors handled the data: Nucleated cell number was recorded as an estimate derived from reference gene primer amplification. Clones were read by immunoSEQ multiplex PCR, and TCRdb kept only the in-frame ones, dropping some. D and trimming come from the DNA, and the V and J calls and clone size come from that table. The sample consists of 110,000 to 150,000 clones, more than 75% of them appearing once. The CDR3 covers 18 residues. Germline CDR1 reads LGHDT; CDR2 reads YNNKEL (reference sequence). V lost 2 bases to trimming and J lost 0 bases; unmatched junction nucleotides: 8. The gene calls are TRBV3-1 (or the pseudogene TRBV3-2) and TRBJ2-3; 10 bases align to TRBD2. Material: peripheral blood. The TCR comes from a woman aged 50 to 60 with acute or convalescent COVID-19. Written as DNA, the CDR3 is TGTGCCAGCAGCCAAACGCCCCAAGCGGGGGGGAGCACAGATACGCAGTATTTT. It is translated as CASSQTPQAGGSTDTQYF.